The text below deals with one T cell receptor (beta chain). This clonotype was found a few times. The target of this receptor is not known. No per-base quality is available; no much larger clone lies one base away. Library preparation employed multiplex PCR. The sequencer listed for this sample is Illumina HiSeq 4000. TCR beta libraries were built with iRepertoire HTBI primers and Arm-PCR amplification of CDR3 regions. Before sequencing, the PCR products underwent gel purification. In the original analysis: Across samples, approximately 68 TRBV and 15 or so TRBJ segments were identified and used for gene usage analysis of CDR3 amino acid clonotypes. COPE and FqMerger were used to merge the filtered high-quality paired reads into contigs. BLAST was used to align contigs to the IMGT TRBV, TRBD and TRBJ reference genes, and CDR3 was defined following IMGT. Any clonotype with a frequency above 0.1% was classified as a highly expanded clone. Shannon entropy was used to measure repertoire diversity, and the Gini coefficient was used to measure V-J evenness. Public clonotypes were defined as clonotypes shared by more than one individual. Using fastp at Q25 and MiXCR, TCRdb reprocessed the public reads and kept productive beta chains. A single entry per CDR3 protein holds the most common genes and DNA from its merged rows. It is TCRdb's table, rather than the study itself, that gives the V and J calls and clone size. The sample table shows 350,000 to 550,000 distinct CDR3 sequences, and 15% are seen once. Over 15% of the sample belongs to the ten largest clones.

Taken with the paper, the label for time point translates to: newly diagnosed GD, antithyroid drugs for less than 3 months. For both TCR sequencing and RNA sequencing, RNA was extracted from PBMCs using TRIzol. The diagnosis of Graves' disease was made according to American Thyroid Association guidelines. Patients were recruited from an endocrinology department in Xi'an, China. Each patient gave roughly 10 milliliters of peripheral blood, collected in an EDTA anticoagulant tube. Ficoll Paque Plus density gradient separation was used to isolate PBMCs, and no further T cell sorting was performed. An Agilent 2100 Bioanalyzer and agarose gel were used to check RNA quality, while a NanoDrop 2000 measured RNA concentration. This sample stems from a study of regulatory T cells in long-lasting Graves disease (dated by TCRdb to 2020 to 2023). With regard to the full study: In the newly diagnosed Graves' disease group, patients had been taking antithyroid drugs for less than 3 months. This study used TCR sequencing and RNA sequencing of peripheral blood to compare persistent Graves' disease patients against newly diagnosed Graves' disease patients. The study took place in China and was registered as a clinical trial. A total of 35 or so samples were covered by TCR sequencing, comprising about 13 persistent and around 20 newly diagnosed Graves' disease patients. Here is what the overall study found, with its caveats: Persistent disease showed preferential use of TRBV28, TRBJ1-2 and TRBJ2-5, whereas newly diagnosed disease favored TRBV20-1 and TRBJ2-1. Lower TCR Shannon entropy and fewer highly expanded clones were observed in persistent Graves' disease patients than in newly diagnosed patients, which suggested clonal expansion. Sequencing and analysis were limited to the TCR beta chain. Because the primary lesion, thyroid tissue, could not be accessed, the study looked at peripheral blood alone. Persistent patients shared more public clonotypes among themselves (around 3,000) than newly diagnosed patients did (more than 950). As a limitation, the authors acknowledged that the small sample size may reduce accuracy.

The CDR3, from cysteine to phenylalanine, totals 16 residues. The read is trimmed to its CDR3 DNA, 48 bases read in frame from base 1. V is pared back by 4 bases and J by 0 bases, with 16 bases lying between the germline termini. The germline V gene gives CDR1 as SGDLS and CDR2 as YYNGEE. This same sample was also taken into another study, of T cells in Graves' hyperthyroidism and ophthalmopathy. As the second study states: Graves' hyperthyroidism was defined as stable when no progression to ophthalmopathy occurred over 18 months of follow-up. The hyperthyroidism patients were between 18 and 65 years old and newly diagnosed, with a disease duration of less than 2 months. Patients with uncontrolled infections, other autoimmune diseases, pregnancy or lactation were excluded. Diagnoses were based on clinical symptoms, serum thyroxine and TRAb, thyroid ultrasound and orbital computed tomography. A first-round RT-PCR of the TCR CDR3 used the HTBI primer set with the Qiagen OneStep RT-PCR kit. Most expanded thyroid clonotypes (frequency above 0.001) were also found in blood, which suggests that blood repertoires may mirror thyroid immune responses. A model built on a 13 V-J signature distinguished ophthalmopathy from stable hyperthyroidism, reaching around 90% sensitivity and 81.08% specificity in cross-validation and 80%/75% in testing. In validation, the model predicted progression to ophthalmopathy a median of around six months before onset, with about 64% sensitivity and about 72% specificity. To identify TCR V-J signatures that set the groups apart, the researchers used a discovery cohort of about a hundred patients, made up of under 45 with Graves' ophthalmopathy and some 56 with stable Graves' hyperthyroidism. Whether ophthalmopathy could be predicted prospectively was tested in an independent validation cohort made up of under 20 hyperthyroidism patients plus 17 patients who later progressed to ophthalmopathy. The approximately 100 discovery patients were divided at random into training and test sets in a 7:3 ratio. In roughly six Graves' hyperthyroidism patients, the study also compared T-cell repertoires from thyroid tissue with T-cell repertoires from blood. Following sampling, methimazole starting at 30 mg daily was given to hyperthyroidism patients, and high-dose intravenous methylprednisolone was given to ophthalmopathy patients. Libraries were constructed in a second round of multiplex PCR, after which size selection and purification were carried out. Sequencing of the libraries was done on an Illumina HiSeq2000 using paired-end 100 bp reads. Raw data were processed with SOAPnuke, discarding reads with adapters, uncalled bases, mean Phred below 15, or no exact constant-primer or identifier match. High-quality paired reads were merged using COPE v1.2.5, and each unique nucleotide sequence was defined as a clonotype. MiTCR v1.1 was used to align clonotypes to the IMGT TRBV, TRBD and TRBJ reference segments. Only V-J combinations with frequency above 0.0001, covering approximately 99% of repertoires, were analysed. A TCS score was defined as the ratio between F50 (clonal expansion) and ExV (chaos), using BLOSUM62-based TCRdist between CDR3 peptides within each V-J. Welch's t-statistics and random forest reduced 500 to 550 V-J features to 13, which were used in a naive Bayes classifier (R e1071). Sample size was not statistically predetermined, and investigators were not blinded to group allocation. TCR Vbeta CDR3 sequencing of roughly 140 peripheral blood samples (roughly 41 ophthalmopathy, about 75 hyperthyroidism and approximately 17 progressor patients) is reported in the paper.

The TCR was taken from a young woman with Graves disease. Donor details come from another sample of the same person, matched by shared clones. The chain uses TRBV9 and TRBJ2-5; TRBD2 could be the D gene, as 6 bases match. The sample here was peripheral blood mononuclear cells (PBMCs), taken at new diagnosis, from a patient treated with antithyroid drugs. The CDR3 protein sequence reads: CASSPSSAGYQETQYF. The DNA sequence is TGTGCCAGCAGCCCCTCCTCCGCGGGGTACCAAGAGACCCAGTACTTC.